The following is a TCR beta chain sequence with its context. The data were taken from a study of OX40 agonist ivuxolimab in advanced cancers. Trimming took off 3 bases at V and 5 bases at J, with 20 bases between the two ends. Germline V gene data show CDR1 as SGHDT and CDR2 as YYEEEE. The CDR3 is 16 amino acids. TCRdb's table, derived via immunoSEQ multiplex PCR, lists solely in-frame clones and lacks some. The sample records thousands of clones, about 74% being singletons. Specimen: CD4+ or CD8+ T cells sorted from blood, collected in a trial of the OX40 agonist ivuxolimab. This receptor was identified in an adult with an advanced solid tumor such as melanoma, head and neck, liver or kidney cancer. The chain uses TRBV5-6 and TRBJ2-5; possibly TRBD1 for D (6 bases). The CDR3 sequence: CASSSLRVGAWETQYF. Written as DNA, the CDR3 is TGTGCCAGCAGCTCGTTGAGGGTGGGGGCTTGGGAGACCCAGTACTTC.